A single sample is the source of the 25 T cell receptor beta chains below, sequenced in a study of siplizumab effects on memory and regulatory T cells. Method: immunoSEQ multiplex PCR; TCRdb's copy keeps in-frame clones and lacks some. This table holds 87,000 or so clones, over 85% found once. Source material: non-Treg CD4+ T cells sorted from blood. These receptors all stem from a human donor in good health.

The chain carries TRBV6-5 and TRBJ1-1, with D possibly matching TRBD1 (5 bases). The CDR3 consists of 15 residues. V lost 2 bases and J lost 1, with 11 bases in between. Germline V gene data show CDR1 as MNHEY and CDR2 as SVGAGI. The CDR3 DNA reads as TGTGCCAGCAGTTACGGGCAGGGAAGGAACACTGAAGCTTTCTTT. This sequence encodes CASSYGQGRNTEAFF.

This clone came up a few times. The chain couples TRBV5-8 to TRBJ1-6; D is uncertain. The CDR3 loop spans 11 amino acids. V was clipped by 4 bases and J by 9 bases, with 5 bases between them. From germline, CDR1 is SGHTS and CDR2 YDEGEE. CDR3 nucleotide sequence: TGTGCCAGCAGCCGACCTTCACCCCTCCACTTT. Translated: CASSRPSPLHF.

The rearrangement links TRBV5-1 to TRBJ1-4; tentatively, D is TRBD1 (5 bases). Germline loops: CDR1 SGHRS, CDR2 YFSETQ. V lost 10 bases to trimming and J lost 0 bases, with 13 bases between them. The CDR3 runs 14 residues. The CDR3 DNA reads as TGCGCCCGACGGGGGTGGACAACTAATGAAAAACTGTTTTTT. Translated, it gives CARRGWTTNEKLFF.

The chain employs TRBV1 and TRBJ1-4. TRBV1 is marked as a pseudogene. This CDR3 has 15 amino acids. CDR3 DNA: TGCACCAGCAGCCGAGAGGGGTGTTCTAATGAAAAACTGTTTTTT. Its protein is CTSSREGCSNEKLFF.

The chain has TRBV30 and TRBJ1-1; D gene ambiguous. Germline V CDR1 and CDR2: GTSNPN, SVGIG (reference sequence). V was clipped by 3 bases and J by 7 bases, with 9 bases between them. The CDR3 loop spans 11 amino acids. The CDR3 DNA sequence: TGTGCCTGGAGCCGGACGCGTGAAGCTTTCTTT. Translation: CAWSRTREAFF. The full variable domain, its missing parts supplied by reference TRBV30 and TRBJ1-1, is SQTIHQWPATLVQPVGSPLSLECTVEGTSNPNLYWYRQAAGRGLQLLFYSVGIGQISSEVPQNLSASRPQDRQFILSSKKLLLSDSGFYLCAWSRTREAFFGQGTRLTVV.

The rearrangement joins TRBV5-1 to TRBJ2-2; the match to TRBD2 covers 8 bases. The CDR3 has 15 amino acids. Germline loops: CDR1 SGHRS, CDR2 YFSETQ. V lost 4 bases to trimming and J lost 2 bases; unmatched junction nucleotides: 4. The CDR3 region is CASSPGGGNTGELFF. CDR3 bases: TGCGCCAGCAGCCCCGGGGGGGGCAACACCGGGGAGCTGTTTTTT.

The CDR3 reads CASSHDRNTEAFF. The DNA of the CDR3 is TGTGCCAGCAGCCATGACAGGAACACTGAAGCTTTCTTT. V is TRBV5-4 and J is TRBJ1-1, with TRBD1 as a possible D gene (5 bases). The V and J ends lost 4 bases and 1 base respectively, with 8 bases between them. Germline V gives CDR1 SGHNT, CDR2 YYREEE (reference sequence). The CDR3 has 13 amino acids. The whole variable domain, remainder taken from reference TRBV5-4 and TRBJ1-1, is ETGVTQSPTHLIKTRGQQVTLRCSSQSGHNTVSWYQQALGQGPQFIFQYYREEENGRGNFPPRFSGLQFPNYSSELNVNALELDDSALYLCASSHDRNTEAFFGQGTRLTVV.

The chain recombines TRBV19 with TRBJ1-5, with a tentative D call TRBD1 (6 bases). The CDR3 covers 14 residues. Trimming removed 2 bases from V and 7 bases from J, with 12 bases in between. CDR1 LNHDA and CDR2 SQIVND come from the germline V gene (reference sequence). CDR3 sequence reads: CASSIISGVQPQHF. Written as DNA, the CDR3 is TGTGCCAGTAGTATAATTTCAGGGGTCCAGCCCCAGCATTTT.

This chain links TRBV2 with TRBJ1-6; 9 nucleotides match TRBD1. The CDR3 covers 15 residues. J lost 4 bases, V lost 5 bases, and 3 bases had no gene match. Germline assignment: CDR1 SNHLY and CDR2 FYNNEI. CDR3 sequence: CASSMTGGYNSPLHF. The CDR3 DNA reads TGTGCCAGCAGTATGACAGGGGGATATAATTCACCCCTCCACTTT.

V gene TRBV11-2 combines with J gene TRBJ2-2, with 9 bases fitting TRBD1. Trimming cost V 1 base and J 5 bases; bases outside gene matches: 8. The germline gives CDR1 SGHAT, CDR2 FQNNGV. The CDR3 consists of 17 residues. The CDR3 is CASSLAVGQGHTGELFF. CDR3 in DNA: TGTGCCAGCAGCTTAGCCGTGGGACAGGGACATACCGGGGAGCTGTTTTTT.

The genes are TRBV10-3 and TRBJ1-3; TRBD1 aligns across 7 bases. J gave up 1 base and V 1 base, and 10 bases lay outside the gene matches. Germline CDR1 ENHRY, CDR2 SYGVKD. The CDR3 loop spans 18 amino acids. This chain's CDR3 is CAISEFKNRGPSGNTIYF. CDR3 DNA: TGTGCCATCAGTGAGTTTAAAAACAGGGGACCATCTGGAAACACCATATATTTT.

This rearrangement joins TRBV5-4 to TRBJ2-5; D perhaps matches TRBD1 (5 bases). CDR3 size: 13 residues. Germline loops: CDR1 SGHNT, CDR2 YYREEE (reference sequence). V lost 0 bases to trimming and J lost 3 bases, with 6 bases between them. CDR3 protein: CASSLGREETQYF. CDR3 sequence (DNA): TGTGCCAGCAGCTTGGGCAGGGAAGAGACCCAGTACTTC.

The J gene is TRBJ1-4, the V gene TRBV18; D is perhaps TRBD1 (6 bases). Germline V lookup: CDR1 KGHSH, CDR2 LQKENI. Trimming took 4 bases from V and 13 from J, leaving 22 bases between them. The CDR3 runs 15 residues. In DNA form, the CDR3 reads TGTGCCAGCTCACTCGTCGGGGGGCGAGGAGATTTACTGTTTTTT. It translates to CASSLVGGRGDLLFF.

Of note for this clone: Because the CDR3's place on the DNA is in doubt, the DNA is left out and the CDR3 is given as listed by TCRdb. The rearrangement uses TRBV6-1 and TRBJ1-2; the DNA was not used to check the table's D call, TRBD1. Germline values: CDR1 MNHNS, CDR2 SASEGT. The CDR3 is 15 amino acids in total, end residues counted. This chain's CDR3 is CASILDSASNYGYTF.

The chain has TRBV27 and TRBJ1-5; D gene uncertain. This CDR3 is built from 14 residues. V was clipped by 3 bases and J by 2 bases, with 8 bases between them. CDR1 and CDR2 from the germline V gene are MNHEY and SMNVEV (reference sequence). For the CDR3, the DNA is TGTGCCAGCAGTTTCGGGCAGGGCAATCAGCCCCAGCATTTT. Its protein is CASSFGQGNQPQHF.

This clone came up a few times. The rearrangement uses TRBV19 and TRBJ2-5; the match to TRBD2 covers 11 bases. Germline CDR1 is LNHDA and CDR2 is SQIVND (reference sequence). This CDR3 has 14 amino acids. The J segment lost 4 bases and the V segment lost 5 bases, leaving 3 bases of the junction unmatched. The CDR3 loop reads CASSSGLAGETQYF. The CDR3 DNA reads as TGTGCCAGTAGTTCCGGACTAGCGGGAGAGACCCAGTACTTC.

The chain recombines TRBV2 with TRBJ1-3; tentative D call: TRBD1 (5 bases). Germline V gives CDR1 SNHLY, CDR2 FYNNEI. This CDR3 has 14 residues. Trimming removed 8 bases at V and 10 bases at J, with 21 bases between. The CDR3 loop is CASGSTGVMKTIYF. CDR3 bases: TGTGCCAGCGGGTCGACGGGGGTAATGAAGACCATATATTTT.

The chain links TRBV7-9 to TRBJ2-5; TRBD2 agrees at 7 bases. In germline, CDR1 is SEHNR, CDR2 FQNEAQ (reference sequence). V lost 5 bases and J lost 2; bases outside the gene matches: 8. The CDR3 sequence is 15 residues long. The CDR3 loop reads CASSRTAGLQETQYF. The CDR3 nucleotides are TGTGCCAGCAGCCGTACGGCGGGACTACAAGAGACCCAGTACTTC.

The V and J genes are TRBV18 and TRBJ2-5; D is possibly TRBD1 or TRBD2 (5 bases each). The V gene's germline CDR1 is KGHSH and CDR2 LQKENI. V lost 0 bases and J lost 2, with 7 bases in between. The CDR3 consists of 14 residues. The CDR3 DNA follows: TGTGCCAGCTCACCACCGGGGGTTCAAGAGACCCAGTACTTC. Its translation: CASSPPGVQETQYF.

This clone was counted once. This chain connects TRBV11-3 to TRBJ2-1, with 15 bases fitting TRBD2. The CDR3 runs 17 residues. V trimming: 5 bases; J trimming: 0 bases; junction bases outside the gene matches: 2. Germline values: CDR1 SGHNT, CDR2 YENEEA. CDR3 sequence: CASSGLAGGSSYNEQFF. The CDR3 DNA sequence: TGTGCCAGCAGCGGACTAGCGGGAGGGAGCTCCTACAATGAGCAGTTCTTC.

The chain has TRBV28 and TRBJ2-7, with D maybe TRBD1 (5 bases). Trimming removed 0 bases from V and 7 bases from J, with 13 bases in between. The germline gives CDR1 MDHEN, CDR2 SYDVKM. This CDR3 contains 14 residues. The CDR3 DNA reads as TGTGCCAGCAGTTTATGGGCAGGGAATTTGGAGCAGTACTTC. Translated, it gives CASSLWAGNLEQYF.

The chain employs TRBV5-1 and TRBJ2-3; no definite D call. The germline gives CDR1 SGHRS, CDR2 YFSETQ. Trimming shortened V by 1 base and J by 0 bases, and 3 bases separated the two germline ends. The length of the CDR3 is 13 residues. The chain's CDR3 is CASSLTSTDTQYF. The CDR3 DNA reads TGCGCCAGCAGCTTGACTAGCACAGATACGCAGTATTTT.

The J gene is TRBJ2-1, the V gene TRBV7-9, with 9 bases matching TRBD1. With 5 bases clipped from V and 8 bases from J, the junction kept 1 base outside the gene matches. The germline gives CDR1 SEHNR, CDR2 FQNEAQ (reference sequence). The CDR3 loop spans 12 amino acids. As DNA, the CDR3 is TGTGCCAGCAGCCGGACAGGGGATGAGCAGTTCTTC. Translation: CASSRTGDEQFF.

The V gene is TRBV2, the J gene TRBJ1-4; no clear D. Between the trimmed V and J ends, which lost 10 bases and 8 bases, there was a span of 23 bases. Looked up from germline, CDR1 is SNHLY and CDR2 is FYNNEI. The CDR3 spans 15 residues. This chain's CDR3 is CATQSTAVNREKLFF. The CDR3 region has the DNA TGTGCCACCCAATCGACCGCCGTCAACCGGGAAAAACTGTTTTTT.

The chain carries TRBV7-8 and TRBJ2-7, with 11 bases lining up with TRBD2. Germline-derived CDR1 and CDR2 are SGHVS and FQNEAQ. Trimming removed 6 bases from V and 1 base from J; junction bases left unmatched: 5. This CDR3 is 15 amino acids long. The CDR3 sequence is CASRSTSGGSYEQYF. CDR3 bases: TGTGCCAGCAGGTCAACTAGCGGGGGTTCCTACGAGCAGTACTTC.